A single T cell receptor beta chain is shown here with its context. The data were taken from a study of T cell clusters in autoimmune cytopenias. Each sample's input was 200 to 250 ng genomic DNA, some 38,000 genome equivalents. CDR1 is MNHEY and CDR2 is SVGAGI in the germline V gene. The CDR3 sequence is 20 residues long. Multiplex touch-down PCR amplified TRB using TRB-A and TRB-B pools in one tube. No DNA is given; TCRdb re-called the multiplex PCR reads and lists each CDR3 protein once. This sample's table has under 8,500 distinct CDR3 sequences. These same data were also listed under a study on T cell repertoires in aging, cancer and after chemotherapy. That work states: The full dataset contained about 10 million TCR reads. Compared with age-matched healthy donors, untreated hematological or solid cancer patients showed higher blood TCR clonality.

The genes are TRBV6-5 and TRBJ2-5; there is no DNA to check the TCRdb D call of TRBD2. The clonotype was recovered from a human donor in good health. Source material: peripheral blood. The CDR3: CASSYAGGARGLAGPETQYF.